This TCR beta chain was captured in a study of cytomegalovirus exposure and HLA in healthy donors. Whole-study results and caveats: For cytomegalovirus status, the classifier reportedly gave diagnoses with high specificity and sensitivity. Reportedly, fewer N-insertions than the approximately 600-donor mean appeared in an Asian-associated ancestry cluster in a later analysis.

As regards this clone: What it recognizes is unknown.

The V and J ends lost 0 bases and 6 bases respectively, with 15 bases between them. The CDR3 loop spans 15 amino acids. The V gene's germline CDR1 is SGDLS and CDR2 YYNGEE. Both 60 Vbeta primers and 13 Jbeta primers went into the PCR. The method was immunoSEQ multiplex PCR; TCRdb's version includes in-frame clones alone and lacks a portion of them. The data show some 100,000 clones, approximately 80% seen once. Sequenced: PBMCs. V usage is TRBV9 and J usage is TRBJ1-1, with D unresolved. The sequence derives from a female donor in good health and CMV-seropositive. CDR3 DNA: TGTGCCAGCAGCGTAGACCCGGGAGAAGGATCTGAAGCTTTCTTT. It specifies CASSVDPGEGSEAFF.